A selection of T cell receptor beta chains follows, all from one sample in a study of neurological immune-mediated disorders. Each CDR3 protein is one row after TCRdb ran MiXCR on the 5' RACE reads. The table has tens of thousands of distinct CDR3 sequences, around 6% seen once. Specimen: CD4+ T cells from blood. The receptors here all came from a woman aged 40-49 years in good health. Both conserved end residues are part of each CDR3. A D gene is named only where the DNA matches it firmly. The size of a clone is reported for some rows only, either as once, few or many, or as a class for expanded clones.

size	V	D	J	DNA	CDR3
many	TRBV2	-	TRBJ2-7	TGTGCCAGCAGTGGCCCCCTGGAGGGCCCCGAGCAGTACTTC	CASSGPLEGPEQYF
many	TRBV7-8	TRBD2	TRBJ2-3	TGTGCCAGCAGCCCCCAACTAGCGGGAGGTATGACAGATACGCAGTATTTT	CASSPQLAGGMTDTQYF
many	TRBV20-1	-	TRBJ2-7	TGCAGTGCTAGGGTGGCGGCAGGGGTGGACTACGAGCAGTACTTC	CSARVAAGVDYEQYF
many	TRBV5-1	-	TRBJ1-5	TGCGCCAGCAGCTTGTCATCAGGGGACAATCAGCCCCAGCATTTT	CASSLSSGDNQPQHF
many	TRBV5-1	TRBD2	TRBJ2-6	TGCGCCAGCAGCCCGGTAGCGGGGGGAGGTGGGGCCAACGTCCTGACTTTC	CASSPVAGGGGANVLTF
many	TRBV7-6	TRBD1	TRBJ2-7	TGTGCCAGCTCACGACAGGGAGCCTACGAGCAGTACTTC	CASSRQGAYEQYF
many	TRBV7-2	TRBD2	TRBJ2-1	TGTGCCAGCACCGGGACTAGCGGGAACGTCCCCTACAATGAGCAGTTCTTC	CASTGTSGNVPYNEQFF
many	TRBV20-1	TRBD2	TRBJ2-1	TGCAGTGCTAGGCTTCATTCTAGCGGGACCTACAATGAGCAGTTCTTC	CSARLHSSGTYNEQFF
many	TRBV7-2	-	TRBJ2-1	TGTGCCAGCACCCCGGCTCCCCCACCCTACAATGAGCAGTTCTTC	CASTPAPPPYNEQFF
many	TRBV29-1	TRBD1	TRBJ2-3	TGCAGTTGCGAGGGGGCGCTGACCCGCACAGATACGCAGTATTTT	CSCEGALTRTDTQYF
many	TRBV20-1	TRBD2	TRBJ2-3	TGCAGTGCTCTAAGCCCCGGGACTAGCGGGAGAGATACGCAGTATTTT	CSALSPGTSGRDTQYF
-	TRBV11-3	-	TRBJ1-1	TGTGCCAGCAGTTCTCCACAGGGCACTGAAGCTTTCTTT	CASSSPQGTEAFF
many	TRBV5-1	-	TRBJ2-5	TGCGCCAGCAGTCGGCAAGAGACCCAGTACTTC	CASSRQETQYF
many	TRBV10-3	-	TRBJ2-7	TGTGCCATCAGTGAGTCGGGGATGAGCGACTACTTC	CAISESGMSDYF
many	TRBV5-1	TRBD2	TRBJ2-3	TGCGCCAGCAGCTTACTAGCGGCAGATACGCAGTATTTT	CASSLLAADTQYF
many	TRBV9	-	TRBJ2-1	TGTGCCAGCAGCGTAGTGAGTGGCCCCAGGGATGAGCAGTTCTTC	CASSVVSGPRDEQFF
many	TRBV12-3/TRBV12-4	TRBD1	TRBJ1-3	TGTGCCAGCAGTTTTAGTACAGGGGGTGGAAACACCATATATTTT	CASSFSTGGGNTIYF
many	TRBV5-1	TRBD1	TRBJ2-3	TGCGCCAGCAGCTTGGCGAGGACAGGTACTGATACGCAGTATTTT	CASSLARTGTDTQYF
-	TRBV7-2	-	TRBJ2-7	TGTGCCAGCGGGCCGGCGGCGGGAACCCTCGTACGGTACGAGCAGTACTTC	CASGPAAGTLVRYEQYF
many	TRBV3-1	-	TRBJ2-1	TGTGCCAGCAGCCTTACTAGGTCCTACAATGAGCAGTTCTTC	CASSLTRSYNEQFF
many	TRBV28	-	TRBJ1-5	TGTGCCAGCAGTTTCCGGACCGGCCTAAGCAATCAGCCCCAGCATTTT	CASSFRTGLSNQPQHF